Following are 17 T cell receptor beta chains from one sample sequenced in a study of persistence of HIV-infected CD4 T cells. This nonspecific control used anti-CD3/anti-CD28 bead stimulation of CD4+ T cells. Responding CD4+ T cells were sorted by upregulation of both CD40 ligand and CD69. The antigens of these receptors remain unknown. The immunoSEQ assay was version 4, run in survey mode. Sequencing used immunoSEQ multiplex PCR; TCRdb keeps in-frame clones, though not all of them. This sample carries 40,000 to 55,000 clones, 80% to 90% of them seen once, and the ten largest clones take around 3.2%. The starting material was CD4+ T cells sorted from PBMCs after approximately 19-hour stimulation, obtained from a patient who received antiretroviral therapy. These receptor sequences come from an adult woman with HIV who was CMV-seropositive.

The chain has TRBV6-6 and TRBJ2-7; no definite D call. V lost 7 bases and J 1 base, leaving 8 bases between the germline ends. The CDR3 runs 12 residues. Germline V CDR1 and CDR2: MNHNY, SVGAGI (reference sequence). The CDR3 reads CASTSASYEQYF. For the CDR3, the DNA is TGTGCCAGCACTTCCGCTTCCTACGAGCAGTACTTC.

The chain recombines TRBV2 with TRBJ1-3; possibly TRBD1 for D (6 bases). Per the germline V gene, CDR1 is SNHLY and CDR2 is FYNNEI. This CDR3 spans 14 amino acids. Trimming took off 2 bases at V and 4 bases at J, with 9 bases between the two ends. The CDR3 sequence: CASSEQGQGNTIYF. CDR3 coding DNA: TGTGCCAGCAGTGAACAGGGGCAAGGAAACACCATATATTTT.

The J gene is TRBJ1-6, the V gene TRBV6-5, with D hard to call. Germline V CDR1 and CDR2: MNHEY, SVGAGI. The CDR3 is made up of 11 amino acids. The CDR3 sequence: CASKDNSPLHF. CDR3 DNA: TGTGCGAGTAAAGATAATTCACCCCTCCACTTT.

The genes are TRBV28 and TRBJ1-5; 9 nucleotides agree with TRBD1. This CDR3 has 14 amino acids. The germline V gene encodes CDR1 MDHEN and CDR2 SYDVKM. V lost 6 bases and J lost 7; bases outside the gene matches: 7. The CDR3 region has the DNA TGTGCCAGCAGCCTACAGGGGGCGAGGCAGCCCCAGCATTTT. This translates into CASSLQGARQPQHF.

This clone was seen just once. The chain links TRBV19 to TRBJ1-1; D is unclear. Trimming took 6 bases from V and 0 from J, leaving 17 bases between them. The germline V gene has CDR1 LNHDA and CDR2 SQIVND (reference sequence). The CDR3 runs to 16 residues. CDR3 residues: CASRRAALTMNTEAFF. As DNA, the CDR3 is TGTGCCAGTAGAAGGGCAGCTCTAACCATGAACACTGAAGCTTTCTTT.

The chain is built from TRBV6-5 and TRBJ1-3, with D unclear. The V end lost 7 bases, the J end lost 0 bases, and 4 bases lay between the germline ends. There are 12 residues in the CDR3. Germline CDR1 reads MNHEY; CDR2 reads SVGAGI. CDR3 DNA sequence: TGTGCCAGCAAGGGCTCTGGAAACACCATATATTTT. Its translation: CASKGSGNTIYF.

The CDR3 reads CASSHPLGAGSYTEAFF. The CDR3, as DNA: TGCGCCAGCAGCCACCCCCTAGGGGCAGGGAGCTACACTGAAGCTTTCTTT. This chain joins TRBV4-1 and TRBJ1-1, with a possible D match to TRBD1 (5 bases). Germline CDR1 reads MGHRA; CDR2 reads YSYEKL. V was clipped by 3 bases and J by 3 bases, with 20 bases between them. The CDR3 sequence is 17 residues long.

The chain has TRBV7-2 and TRBJ2-3, with 9 bases that match TRBD2. CDR3 length: 16 amino acids. Trimming cost V 2 bases and J 9 bases; bases outside gene matches: 12. CDR1 is SGHTA and CDR2 is FQGNSA in the germline V gene. CDR3 nucleotides: TGTGCCAGCAGCTTAAACTCGCGGGGGGGCAGTGGGACGCAGTATTTT. Translation: CASSLNSRGGSGTQYF.

The rearrangement joins TRBV6-5 to TRBJ2-1, with unresolved D. Deletions cut 2 bases from V and 1 base from J, with 12 bases between. The length of the CDR3 is 16 residues. CDR1 is MNHEY, CDR2 SVGAGI, per germline. CDR3 sequence: CASSYGEVGSYNEQFF. The CDR3 DNA reads TGTGCCAGCAGTTACGGAGAGGTCGGTTCCTACAATGAGCAGTTCTTC.

The rearrangement joins TRBV4-1 to TRBJ1-2, with unresolved D. CDR3 size: 13 residues. Between the trimmed V and J ends, which lost 1 base and 6 bases, there was a span of 9 bases. The germline CDR1 and CDR2 sequences are MGHRA and YSYEKL. CDR3 protein: CASSQVDMNGYTF. CDR3 nucleotides: TGCGCCAGCAGCCAAGTCGACATGAATGGCTACACCTTC.

The chain links TRBV28 to TRBJ2-7; D not resolved. V was pared by 7 bases and J by 1 base, with 5 bases between. The CDR3 contains 11 residues. Germline values: CDR1 MDHEN, CDR2 SYDVKM. The CDR3 is CASTRSYEQYF. As DNA, the CDR3 is TGTGCCAGCACCAGGTCCTACGAGCAGTACTTC.

DNA for the CDR3: TGTGCCAGCAGTTCGGGACAGGGGAGAGCAGATACGCAGTATTTT. As protein: CASSSGQGRADTQYF. The chain couples TRBV27 to TRBJ2-3, with TRBD1 matching 10 bases. The germline gives CDR1 MNHEY, CDR2 SMNVEV (reference sequence). Germline trimming cut 4 bases from V and 4 bases from J; bases unmatched to any gene: 5. The CDR3 totals 15 residues.

This sequence joins TRBV28 and TRBJ1-2, with 8 bases aligning to TRBD1. The CDR3 runs to 14 residues. V shed 6 bases, J shed 8 bases, and the junction held 11 bases outside the gene matches. Germline values: CDR1 MDHEN, CDR2 SYDVKM. The CDR3 loop is CASRIRSPGGGYTF. The CDR3 nucleotides are TGTGCCAGCAGAATTCGCTCTCCAGGGGGCGGCTACACCTTC.

V usage is TRBV7-2 and J usage is TRBJ1-6; D gene ambiguous. Deletions cut 0 bases from V and 8 bases from J, with 8 bases between. Germline loops: CDR1 SGHTA, CDR2 FQGNSA. The CDR3 has 14 amino acids. The CDR3 region has the DNA TGTGCCAGCAGCTTAGCGATGGGAGATTCACCCCTCCACTTT. Encoded protein: CASSLAMGDSPLHF. The full variable domain, in which reference TRBV7-2 and TRBJ1-6 provide the parts outside the CDR3, is GAGVSQSPSNKVTEKGKDVELRCDPISGHTALYWYRQSLGQGLEFLIYFQGNSAPDKSGLPSDRFSAERTGGSVSTLTIQRTQQEDSAVYLCASSLAMGDSPLHFGNGTRLTVT.

V usage is TRBV7-6 and J usage is TRBJ1-2, with a possible D match to TRBD1 (6 bases). V was pared by 5 bases and J by 4 bases, with 20 bases between. The CDR3 is 16 amino acids. Germline V gene data show CDR1 as SGHVS and CDR2 as FNYEAQ. The CDR3 bases are TGTGCCAGCAGCGATATTCGGGGGGCCTATCCCTATGGCTACACCTTC. Translated: CASSDIRGAYPYGYTF.

The chain combines TRBV11-2 with TRBJ2-5; TRBD2 aligns across 12 bases. This CDR3 is 17 amino acids long. Germline V gives CDR1 SGHAT, CDR2 FQNNGV. Trimming cost V 1 base and J 4 bases; bases outside gene matches: 7. The CDR3 loop is CASSLGTLAGGGETQYF. The CDR3 nucleotides are TGTGCCAGCAGCTTAGGAACACTAGCGGGAGGAGGAGAGACCCAGTACTTC.

The V call is TRBV6-5, the J call TRBJ1-1; D not certain. Germline CDR1 and CDR2: MNHEY and SVGAGI. The CDR3 is 15 amino acids. With 5 bases removed from V and 4 bases from J, the gap between germline ends came to 17 bases. The CDR3 bases are TGTGCCAGCAGTCTTTTGAGTAGTCTGACCACTGAAGCTTTCTTT. Encoded protein: CASSLLSSLTTEAFF.